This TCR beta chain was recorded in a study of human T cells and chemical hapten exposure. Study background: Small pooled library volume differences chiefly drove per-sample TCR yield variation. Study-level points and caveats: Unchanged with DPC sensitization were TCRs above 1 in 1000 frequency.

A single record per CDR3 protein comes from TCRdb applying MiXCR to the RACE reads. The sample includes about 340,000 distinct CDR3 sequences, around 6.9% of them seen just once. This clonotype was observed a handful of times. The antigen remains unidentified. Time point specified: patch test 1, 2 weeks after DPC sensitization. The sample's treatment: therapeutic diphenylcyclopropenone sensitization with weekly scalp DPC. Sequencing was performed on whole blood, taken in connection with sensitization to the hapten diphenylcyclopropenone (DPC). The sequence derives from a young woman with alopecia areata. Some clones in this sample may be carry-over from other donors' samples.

CDR3 bases: TGTGCCAGCAGTTTAAACAGGGGAGGATTGCAGCCCCAGCATTTT. Its protein product is CASSLNRGGLQPQHF. The chain has TRBV28 and TRBJ1-5; TRBD1 aligns across 7 bases. V shed 2 bases, J shed 7 bases, and the junction held 8 bases outside the gene matches. This CDR3 comprises 15 residues. CDR1 is MDHEN, CDR2 SYDVKM, per germline.